This T cell receptor beta chain stems from a study of technical replicates of blood from a few donors. The data were produced by immunoSEQ multiplex PCR, yet TCRdb's version contains in-frame clones alone and is incomplete. The sample records over 85,000 clones, roughly 95% being singletons. The sample taken for sequencing was T cells isolated from PBMCs. This TCR derives from a human donor in good health.

In nucleotides, the CDR3 is TGTGCCAGTAGTGCGCCCCAACTAGGTTATGAGCAGTTCTTC. It translates to CASSAPQLGYEQFF. The chain links TRBV19 to TRBJ2-1, with D perhaps TRBD2 (5 bases). This CDR3 region has 14 residues. Trimming took 5 bases from V and 8 from J, leaving 16 bases between them. The germline V gene has CDR1 LNHDA and CDR2 SQIVND (reference sequence).